A single sample is the source of the 9 T cell receptor beta chains below, sequenced in a study of T cell responses to AZD1222 COVID-19 vaccine. Sequencing used immunoSEQ multiplex PCR; TCRdb keeps in-frame clones, though not all of them. The sample has 90,000 to 140,000 clones; roughly 82% are singletons. The sample in question was peripheral blood, obtained on day 0 of AZD1222 vaccination. These receptors all stem from an adult in good health.

CDR3 sequence reads: CASSGLHYNEQFF. CDR3 coding DNA: TGTGCCAGCAGTGGCCTACACTACAATGAGCAGTTCTTC. This chain joins TRBV2 and TRBJ2-1; D call uncertain. Germline V gene data show CDR1 as SNHLY and CDR2 as FYNNEI. V lost 4 bases and J lost 3, with 7 bases in between. The CDR3 is made up of 13 amino acids.

This chain links TRBV27 with TRBJ1-4; D remains unclear. V shed 5 bases and J shed 8 bases, with 15 bases lying between them. In germline, CDR1 is MNHEY, CDR2 SMNVEV (reference sequence). The CDR3 spans 14 residues. The CDR3 loop reads CASSIWVYEEKLFF. The CDR3 nucleotides read TGTGCCAGCAGTATTTGGGTCTATGAGGAAAAACTGTTTTTT.

This chain links TRBV4-2 with TRBJ2-7; D is uncertain. The CDR3 loop spans 15 amino acids. Per the germline V gene, CDR1 is LGHNA and CDR2 is YNFKEQ. V lost 1 base and J lost 3, with 13 bases in between. The CDR3 region is CASSQGVLGIYEQYF. The CDR3 region has the DNA TGTGCCAGCAGCCAAGGAGTGTTGGGGATCTACGAGCAGTACTTC.

This chain joins TRBV10-3 and TRBJ2-2; TRBD2 might be the D (6 bases). With 10 bases removed from V and 3 bases from J, the gap between germline ends came to 21 bases. The CDR3 loop spans 16 amino acids. CDR1 is ENHRY, CDR2 SYGVKD, per germline. The CDR3 DNA sequence: TGTGCCAGCGGGACCGCGGGGTTAGGTCACACCGGGGAGCTGTTTTTT. Encoded protein: CASGTAGLGHTGELFF.

This chain uses TRBV19 with TRBJ2-2, with 8 bases that match TRBD1. Losses at the gene ends were 6 bases for V and 6 bases for J; bases not matched to a gene: 12. CDR1 is LNHDA, CDR2 SQIVND, per germline (reference sequence). This CDR3 is 16 amino acids long. This CDR3 is CASRRPGQDISGELFF. CDR3 sequence (DNA): TGTGCCAGTAGGCGACCGGGACAGGACATATCCGGGGAGCTGTTTTTT.

The chain couples TRBV7-9 to TRBJ1-2; D not certain. The CDR3 runs 13 residues. Deletions cut 2 bases from V and 4 bases from J, with 8 bases between. CDR1 SEHNR and CDR2 FQNEAQ come from the germline V gene (reference sequence). CDR3 DNA: TGTGCCAGCAGCTTATTCCCGGCCTATGGCTACACCTTC. Protein: CASSLFPAYGYTF.

This chain uses TRBV6-5 with TRBJ1-2; the D gene is possibly TRBD1 (6 bases). Germline V lookup: CDR1 MNHEY, CDR2 SVGAGI. The CDR3 loop spans 16 amino acids. The ends were cut back, 0 bases at V and 7 bases at J, with 18 bases in the middle. The CDR3 is CASSYSRTARSGGYTF. In DNA, the CDR3 is TGTGCCAGCAGTTACTCACGGACAGCCCGGTCAGGTGGCTACACCTTC.

This sequence joins TRBV4-3 and TRBJ2-7, with 10 bases aligning to TRBD1. The germline V gene has CDR1 LGHNA and CDR2 YSLEER. This CDR3 contains 17 residues. V was clipped by 0 bases and J by 2 bases; unmatched bases: 7. CDR3 coding DNA: TGCGCCAGCAGCCAAGATGAGGGGGACAGGGGTGCCTACGAGCAGTACTTC. This sequence encodes CASSQDEGDRGAYEQYF.

The chain joins TRBV19 to TRBJ2-7, with 9 bases lining up with TRBD1. J was trimmed by 5 bases and V by 2 bases; bases with no gene match: 7. This CDR3 contains 15 residues. Germline CDR1 LNHDA, CDR2 SQIVND (reference sequence). CDR3 nucleotide sequence: TGTGCCAGTAGTATAACGGGACAGGGTCGTCACGAGCAGTACTTC. It translates to CASSITGQGRHEQYF. The variable domain in full, completed from reference TRBV19 and TRBJ2-7, reads DGGITQSPKYLFRKEGQNVTLSCEQNLNHDAMYWYRQDPGQGLRLIYYSQIVNDFQKGDIAEGYSVSREKKESFPLTVTSAQKNPTAFYLCASSITGQGRHEQYFGPGTRLTVT.